This T cell receptor beta chain appears in the sequencing data of a study of T cells after yellow fever vaccination. Study results and caveats: CD4 and CD8 compartments shared a small share of clonotypes, likely from convergent recombination. In post-booster samples, most primary-vaccination clones reappeared (approximately 96% CD4, 70% to 90% CD8).

The TCR cDNA carried a universal primer site and UMIs from 5'RACE template switching. In TCRdb, the 5' RACE reads were re-called with MiXCR into one record per CDR3 protein. The sample lists about 320,000 distinct CDR3 sequences; approximately 12% were seen once. As concerns this clonotype: Its antigen is unknown.

The germline V gene has CDR1 MNHEY and CDR2 SVGEGT. The V end lost 6 bases, the J end lost 2 bases, and 11 bases lay between the germline ends. The CDR3 totals 14 residues. This clonotype originated in a man aged 18 to 29 who received the YFV17D yellow fever vaccine. This sequence joins TRBV6-2 or TRBV6-3 and TRBJ1-5, with a possible D match to TRBD1 (6 bases). The specimen comprised CD4+ T cells sorted from PBMCs, sampled 15 days after the yellow fever booster vaccination. The CDR3 spells CASRKGGRNQPQHF. Written as DNA, the CDR3 is TGTGCCAGCAGAAAGGGGGGGCGCAATCAGCCCCAGCATTTT.